Below are 20 T cell receptor beta chains sequenced from a single sample in a study of T cell clonality in common variable immunodeficiency (dated by TCRdb to about 2015). Libraries were constructed by the immunoSEQ multiplex PCR assay. The immuneACCESS repertoire file appears here via TCRdb, limited to in-frame rearrangements. These files lack a portion of the clones; in checked studies, under half of the deficit traces to unresolved V genes, and the cause of the others is not known. The sample has about 34,000 clones on record, with no singletons. Around 3.1% of the sample comes from the top ten. The sequenced sample was peripheral blood mononuclear cells. The receptors derive from a person aged 18-70 years in good health.

There are many counts of this clone. The sequence runs out 3 residues before the end of the CDR3; the remainder is reconstructed from the germline J gene. This chain joins TRBV5-1 and TRBJ2-4; TRBD2 aligns across 8 bases. J was trimmed by 6 bases and V by 5 bases; bases with no gene match: 16. CDR1 and CDR2 (germline): SGHRS, YFSETQ. The CDR3 spans 17 residues. The covered CDR3 bases are TGCGCCAGCAGTAAGGACGGCCGGAATCTAGCGGGAAACATT. Translated, it gives CASSKDGRNLAGNI. Given in full, the CDR3 is CASSKDGRNLAGNIQYF.

There are many counts of this clone. The read is 3 residues too short to cover the CDR3 end, so that end is filled in from the germline J gene. The rearrangement uses TRBV20-1 and TRBJ2-3, with D unresolved. The germline CDR1 and CDR2 sequences are DFQATT and SNEGSKA (reference sequence). The CDR3 is 11 amino acids. CDR3 residues: CSPAARDTQYF. The sequenced CDR3 bases are TGCAGCCCTGCTGCCAGAGATACG.

This clone was picked up many times. From the germline J gene comes the end of the CDR3, since the read stops 3 residues before it. This sequence joins TRBV7-6 and TRBJ1-3; tentative D call: TRBD1 (5 bases). Germline V gives CDR1 SGHVS, CDR2 FNYEAQ. V was trimmed by 2 bases and J by 8 bases, leaving 13 bases between them. CDR3 length equals 14 residues. CDR3 sequence: CASSLSREVDTIYF. The covered CDR3 bases are TGTGCCAGCAGCTTATCCAGGGAGGTGGACACC.

To note about this clone: The observed sequence ends 3 residues before the CDR3 terminus, with the missing tail filled in from the germline J gene. The rearrangement joins TRBV19 to TRBJ1-3; 9 bases fit TRBD1. After removal of 6 bases from V and 7 bases from J, the junction contained 7 bases not matched to a gene. The V gene's germline CDR1 is LNHDA and CDR2 SQIVND (reference sequence). This CDR3 has 14 residues. The CDR3 sequence: CASRPGQGGNTIYF. The CDR3 DNA, read in part, is TGTGCCAGTAGACCGGGACAGGGTGGGAACACC.

This clone was picked up many times. The CDR3 extends 3 residues past the end of the read, so its final part is completed from the germline J gene. The rearrangement links TRBV13 to TRBJ2-6, with a possible D match to TRBD2 (7 bases). CDR1 and CDR2 (germline): PRHDT, FYEKMQ (reference sequence). The ends were cut back, 5 bases at V and 2 bases at J, with 25 bases in the middle. This CDR3 region has 20 residues. The CDR3 loop reads CASSPTGGRWVLAGANVLTF. The DNA read from the CDR3 is TGTGCCAGCAGCCCAACCGGGGGGCGATGGGTTCTCGCTGGGGCCAACGTC. Full variable domain (rest looked up from reference TRBV13 and TRBJ2-6): AAGVIQSPRHLIKEKRETATLKCYPIPRHDTVYWYQQGPGQDPQFLISFYEKMQSDKGSIPDRFSAQQFSDYHSELNMSSLELGDSALYFCASSPTGGRWVLAGANVLTFGAGSRLTVL.

In this sample, this clone turned up many times. The DNA ends 3 residues before the CDR3 does, and the rest of the CDR3 is filled in from the germline J gene. This chain joins TRBV5-1 and TRBJ2-1, with TRBD1 matching 10 bases. Germline V lookup: CDR1 SGHRS, CDR2 YFSETQ. The CDR3 spans 14 residues. V gave up 2 bases and J gave up 8 bases; unmatched junction bases: 4. Partial CDR3 DNA: TGCGCCAGCAGCTTCGGGACAGGGGTCTATGAG. This translates into CASSFGTGVYE. The whole CDR3 is CASSFGTGVYEQFF.

This clone was seen at least ten times. With the read ending 3 residues before the CDR3 end, the germline J gene is used to fill in that end. V and J are TRBV2 and TRBJ1-4; D remains unclear. Germline assignment: CDR1 SNHLY and CDR2 FYNNEI. The CDR3 runs 15 residues. The V gene lost 4 bases and the J gene lost 3 bases, with 12 bases spanning the gap. CDR3 sequence: CASSVQRLANEKLFF. Incomplete CDR3 DNA: TGTGCCAGCAGTGTCCAGCGGTTGGCTAATGAAAAA.

The table lists this clone with many counts. The read stops 3 residues short of the end of the CDR3; the missing end is completed from the germline J gene. This chain joins TRBV4-1 and TRBJ2-1; 10 bases fit TRBD2. The CDR3 sequence is 16 residues long. The germline V gene has CDR1 MGHRA and CDR2 YSYEKL. V gave up 4 bases and J gave up 8 bases; unmatched junction bases: 11. Partial CDR3 DNA: TGCGCCAGCAGCCCTGGAGTAGCGGGAGGTAAGGATGAG. This encodes CASSPGVAGGKDE. The CDR3, in full, reads CASSPGVAGGKDEQFF.

This clone was picked up many times. The CDR3 sequence is CSARIYRDGLAGYNEQFF. The sequenced part of the CDR3 DNA is TGCAGTGCTAGAATCTACAGGGATGGGCTAGCGGGGTACAATGAG. The chain links TRBV20-1 to TRBJ2-1, with TRBD2 identical over 9 bases. The DNA ends 3 residues before the CDR3 does, and the rest of the CDR3 is filled in from the germline J gene. The V gene end was trimmed by 2 bases and the J gene end by 4 bases; junction bases not matched to a gene: 15. The CDR3 is 18 residues long. The germline CDR1 and CDR2 sequences are DFQATT and SNEGSKA (reference sequence).

This clone was seen repeatedly, ten times or more. The CDR3 is cut off 3 residues early in the read; its end comes from the germline J gene. The chain combines TRBV20-1 with TRBJ2-1; maybe TRBD2 (6 bases). The CDR3 runs to 16 residues. Looked up from germline, CDR1 is DFQATT and CDR2 is SNEGSKA (reference sequence). V was shortened by 0 bases and J by 8 bases, with 20 bases between the two germline ends. The DNA read from the CDR3 is TGCAGTGCTAGAGATCTGAGGCGGGATCGTATCTATGAG. Protein product: CSARDLRRDRIYE. The full CDR3 sequence reads CSARDLRRDRIYEQFF.

Ten or more counts support this clone. The read stops 3 residues short of the end of the CDR3; the missing end is completed from the germline J gene. The chain is built from TRBV11-3 and TRBJ2-5; D perhaps matches TRBD1 (6 bases). Germline values: CDR1 SGHNT, CDR2 YENEEA. Trimming took off 5 bases at V and 4 bases at J, with 14 bases between the two ends. The CDR3 consists of 14 residues. The CDR3 protein is CASSKPTGRETQYF. The sequenced part of the CDR3 DNA is TGTGCCAGCAGCAAACCCACAGGGCGAGAGACC.

This clone was found many times. Coverage ceases 3 residues before the CDR3 finishes, and the germline J gene fills in the end. The chain combines TRBV5-1 with TRBJ1-1, with TRBD1 matching over 7 bases. With 4 bases clipped from V and 3 bases from J, the junction kept 6 bases outside the gene matches. The CDR3 has 14 amino acids. Germline V gives CDR1 SGHRS, CDR2 YFSETQ. CDR3 DNA, as far as it was read: TGCGCCAGCAGCCGCGGGACAGTTTACACTGAA. This encodes CASSRGTVYTE. The full CDR3 is CASSRGTVYTEAFF.

This clone has a count of ten or more. The read ends 3 residues shy of where the CDR3 ends; the end is completed using the germline J gene. The V call is TRBV7-8, the J call TRBJ2-7, with 7 bases that match TRBD1. Germline loops: CDR1 SGHVS, CDR2 FQNEAQ. The ends lost 5 bases at V and 3 bases at J; junction bases unmatched: 13. The length of the CDR3 is 16 residues. CDR3 sequence reads: CASSDSSGQNHYEQYF. The CDR3 bases that were read are TGTGCCAGCAGCGACTCTTCGGGACAGAACCACTACGAG.

This clone is deemed medium-sized. The read terminates 3 residues before the CDR3 end, so the remaining end is supplied by the germline J gene. This rearrangement joins TRBV6-1 to TRBJ2-7, with D possibly being TRBD1 (6 bases). Germline V gene data show CDR1 as MNHNS and CDR2 as SASEGT. V was clipped by 2 bases and J by 3 bases, with 14 bases between them. This CDR3 is built from 15 residues. The CDR3 bases that were read are TGTGCCAGCAGTGAAAAGTACAGGGAAAGCTACGAG. Translated, it gives CASSEKYRESYE. The whole CDR3 region reads CASSEKYRESYEQYF.

This clone appeared many times. The read terminates 3 residues before the CDR3 end, so the remaining end is supplied by the germline J gene. The J gene is TRBJ2-7, the V gene TRBV5-1, with D hard to call. Trimming removed 4 bases at V and 0 bases at J, with 17 bases between. Germline V gene data show CDR1 as SGHRS and CDR2 as YFSETQ. CDR3 length: 16 amino acids. Here the CDR3 reads CASSPVGARSSYEQYF. The CDR3 bases that were read are TGCGCCAGCAGCCCTGTCGGAGCGCGTAGCTCCTACGAG.

By share, this clone ranks as medium-sized. Read coverage stops 3 residues before the CDR3 terminus; the germline J gene supplies the remainder. V and J are TRBV20-1 and TRBJ2-3, with TRBD2 identical over 9 bases. The trim removed 6 bases at V and 6 bases at J, leaving 10 bases unmatched. Germline CDR1 is DFQATT and CDR2 is SNEGSKA (reference sequence). The CDR3 extends over 14 amino acids. CDR3 amino acids: CSAHLAGEYDTQYF. The sequenced part of the CDR3 DNA is TGCAGTGCCCATTTAGCGGGAGAGTACGATACG.

This clone was seen many times. Read sequence stops 3 residues before the CDR3 end, and the germline J gene provides the missing end. The genes are TRBV19 and TRBJ1-4; TRBD1 matches at 9 bases. Germline V gives CDR1 LNHDA, CDR2 SQIVND (reference sequence). The CDR3 totals 16 residues. Trimming removed 6 bases from V and 8 bases from J; junction bases left unmatched: 13. CDR3 region: CASRNIPGQGREKLFF. CDR3 DNA (partial): TGTGCCAGTAGGAATATTCCGGGACAGGGAAGAGAAAAA.

In its sample, this clone was seen many times. At one end, the junction sequence differs from germline, possibly due to a read error. The read comes to an end 3 residues before the CDR3 does, leaving the germline J gene to fill in the end. The V and J genes are TRBV20-1 and TRBJ1-6; 7 nucleotides match TRBD1. This CDR3 is built from 19 residues. Germline V gives CDR1 DFQATT, CDR2 SNEGSKA (reference sequence). Partial CDR3 DNA: TGCAGTGCGAGAGTACCCGGGACAGTTCGACTGGATCATAATTCACCC. This translates into CSARVPGTVRLDHNSP. The CDR3, in full, reads CSARVPGTVRLDHNSPLHF.

The sample holds many counts of this clone. The missing CDR3 end, 3 residues past where the read stops, is filled in from the germline J gene. V and J are TRBV6-2 or TRBV6-3 and TRBJ2-1; TRBD2 is a possible D gene (6 bases). From germline, CDR1 is MNHEY and CDR2 SVGEGT. This CDR3 region has 15 residues. The V and J ends lost 5 bases and 8 bases respectively, with 19 bases between them. CDR3 residues: CASSIGDWGIDEQFF. The sequenced part of the CDR3 DNA is TGTGCCAGCAGTATTGGGGACTGGGGGATAGATGAG.

This clone was seen at least ten times. The CDR3 end lies 3 residues beyond the end of the read and is filled in from the germline J gene. The rearrangement links TRBV15 to TRBJ2-3; 10 bases map to TRBD1. The CDR3 sequence is 17 residues long. J was trimmed by 0 bases and V by 5 bases; bases with no gene match: 8. Germline CDR1 and CDR2: LNHNV and YYDKDF (reference sequence). The covered CDR3 bases are TGTGCCACCAGCCAATGCTCGGGACAGGGGAGCACAGATACG. This translates into CATSQCSGQGSTDT. The whole CDR3 sequence is CATSQCSGQGSTDTQYF.